Listed here are 26 T cell receptor beta chains from one sample, sequenced in a study of beta chain features in type 1 diabetes. Their antigens remain unidentified. The sequenced template was cDNA made from the entire isolated RNA. Data came from immunoSEQ multiplex PCR; TCRdb stores just in-frame clones and leaves some out. The table has a few hundred thousand clones, roughly a tenth seen once; the top ten hold 0.6%. General study findings and limits: In every one of the four CD4+ subsets, TCRB CDR3s were moderately but significantly shorter in Type 1 diabetes patients.

The specimen sequenced was central memory CD4+ T cells from blood. The receptors were gathered from a young man with type 1 diabetes.

In this sample, this clone turned up a few times. V usage is TRBV5-1 and J usage is TRBJ2-5; D assignment may be TRBD1 or TRBD2 (5 bases each). CDR1 is SGHRS and CDR2 is YFSETQ in the germline V gene. The CDR3 is 13 amino acids. V was pared by 3 bases and J by 4 bases, with 10 bases between. As DNA, the CDR3 is TGCGCCAGCAGCTCCAGGGCGGGAGAGACCCAGTACTTC. Translation: CASSSRAGETQYF.

V gene TRBV9 combines with J gene TRBJ1-2, with 7 bases identical to TRBD1. Germline CDR1 is SGDLS and CDR2 is YYNGEE. J was trimmed by 7 bases and V by 5 bases; bases with no gene match: 17. CDR3 length equals 16 residues. The CDR3 here is CASRSWTGRSGGGYTF. CDR3 DNA: TGTGCCAGCAGGTCTTGGACAGGACGCTCTGGCGGTGGCTACACCTTC.

This clone appeared a few times. The chain uses TRBV11-1 and TRBJ1-4; D gene unclear. Germline V CDR1 and CDR2: SGHAT, FQDESV (reference sequence). V gave up 3 bases and J gave up 8 bases, with 16 bases separating them. CDR3 size: 15 residues. CDR3 coding DNA: TGTGCCAGCAGCTTGGCCGGTACAGCCAAGGAAAAACTGTTTTTT. This sequence encodes CASSLAGTAKEKLFF.

The V gene is TRBV10-3, the J gene TRBJ1-1; the D gene is possibly TRBD1 (5 bases). From germline, CDR1 is ENHRY and CDR2 SYGVKD. This CDR3 comprises 15 residues. The V and J ends lost 0 bases and 5 bases respectively, with 13 bases between them. For the CDR3, the DNA is TGTGCCATCAGTGAGTCGAAGGGGACGGCGACTGAAGCTTTCTTT. It specifies CAISESKGTATEAFF.

This clone was detected many times. The chain uses TRBV18 and TRBJ1-5; 7 nucleotides line up with TRBD1. The CDR3 loop spans 15 amino acids. The germline V gene encodes CDR1 KGHSH and CDR2 LQKENI. V lost 4 bases and J lost 2; bases outside the gene matches: 5. CDR3 in amino acids: CASSQGAGGNQPQHF. The CDR3 DNA follows: TGTGCCAGCTCACAGGGGGCTGGGGGCAATCAGCCCCAGCATTTT. Full variable domain (rest looked up from reference TRBV18 and TRBJ1-5): NAGVMQNPRHLVRRRGQEARLRCSPMKGHSHVYWYRQLPEEGLKFMVYLQKENIIDESGMPKERFSAEFPKEGPSILRIQQVVRGDSAAYFCASSQGAGGNQPQHFGDGTRLSIL.

This clone was observed many times. The chain employs TRBV27 and TRBJ2-7; D is perhaps TRBD1 (5 bases). The V and J ends lost 5 bases and 0 bases respectively, with 11 bases between them. This CDR3 is built from 14 residues. Germline CDR1 is MNHEY and CDR2 is SMNVEV (reference sequence). CDR3 region: CASSVGHTSYEQYF. CDR3 in DNA: TGTGCCAGCAGTGTAGGACATACCTCCTACGAGCAGTACTTC.

The rearrangement links TRBV7-2 to TRBJ2-7; D gene uncertain. The CDR3 consists of 11 residues. V was cut by 5 bases and J by 4 bases, with 6 bases left in between. From germline, CDR1 is SGHTA and CDR2 FQGNSA. The CDR3 DNA is TGTGCCAGCAGCCTGAATTACGAGCAGTACTTC. Amino acids: CASSLNYEQYF.

The gene calls are TRBV6-5 and TRBJ2-3; D remains ambiguous. Germline V CDR1 and CDR2: MNHEY, SVGAGI. Trimming left V 0 bases short and J 5 bases short, with 9 bases between. The CDR3 spans 14 residues. This CDR3 reads CASSYSNREDTQYF. In DNA form, the CDR3 reads TGTGCCAGCAGTTACTCGAATAGGGAAGATACGCAGTATTTT.

The count of this clone is one. The chain joins TRBV7-2 to TRBJ2-1; D gene unclear. The CDR3 is 12 residues long. Germline V gene sequence: CDR1 SGHTA, CDR2 FQGNSA. The V end lost 2 bases, the J end lost 9 bases, and 8 bases lay between the germline ends. CDR3 in DNA: TGTGCCAGCAGCTTATACGGAGTTGAGCAGTTCTTC. Amino acid sequence: CASSLYGVEQFF.

This sequence joins TRBV28 and TRBJ2-1; perhaps TRBD2 as D (5 bases). The CDR3 spans 16 residues. Germline values: CDR1 MDHEN, CDR2 SYDVKM. Trimming took 6 bases from V and 0 from J, leaving 15 bases between them. The CDR3 coding sequence is TGTGCCAGCAGGACCGGAGTGAGGGCCTCCTACAATGAGCAGTTCTTC. Protein product: CASRTGVRASYNEQFF.

This clone has only a few counts. This chain joins TRBV2 and TRBJ1-1; D unclear. CDR1 is SNHLY and CDR2 is FYNNEI in the germline V gene. V dropped 4 bases and J dropped 5 bases, with 5 bases sitting between them. The CDR3 sequence is 11 residues long. The CDR3 sequence is CASSARTEAFF. For the CDR3, the DNA is TGTGCCAGCAGTGCAAGGACTGAAGCTTTCTTT.

The genes are TRBV27 and TRBJ2-7; TRBD2 agrees at 9 bases. Germline V gene data show CDR1 as MNHEY and CDR2 as SMNVEV (reference sequence). Trimming cost V 3 bases and J 0 bases; bases outside gene matches: 9. The CDR3 runs to 17 residues. CDR3 sequence: CASSFKLAGVDSYEQYF. Here the CDR3 DNA reads TGTGCCAGCAGTTTCAAACTAGCGGGCGTCGACTCCTACGAGCAGTACTTC.

The chain uses TRBV2 and TRBJ1-5, with D possibly TRBD1 on 5 matching bases. The germline V gene has CDR1 SNHLY and CDR2 FYNNEI. This CDR3 region has 15 residues. Trimming left V 8 bases short and J 5 bases short, with 19 bases between. The CDR3, as DNA: TGTGCCAGCCCGCGTCTTGGGGCTGACCATCAGCCCCAGCATTTT. This gives the protein CASPRLGADHQPQHF.

The gene calls are TRBV27 and TRBJ2-7, with a possible D match to TRBD1 (5 bases). The CDR3 has 12 amino acids. Germline V gene sequence: CDR1 MNHEY, CDR2 SMNVEV (reference sequence). V lost 1 base to trimming and J lost 6 bases, with 7 bases between them. DNA of the CDR3: TGTGCCAGCAGTTTATGGGGCGGCGAGCAGTACTTC. Translation: CASSLWGGEQYF.

Of note for this clone: An end of the junction does not agree with germline; a read error may underlie this. This chain links TRBV7-9 with TRBJ1-2; D call uncertain. The CDR3 is made up of 15 amino acids. Germline V gene sequence: CDR1 SEHNR, CDR2 FQNEAQ (reference sequence). CDR3: CASSLGQIANYGYTF. The CDR3 region has the DNA TGCGCCAGCAGCCTCGGCCAAATAGCTAACTATGGCTACACCTTC.

Turning to this clone: A much larger clone lies one base from this, so it may be a read error. V usage is TRBV6-6 and J usage is TRBJ1-1, with 7 positions matching TRBD1. CDR1 MNHNY and CDR2 SVGAGI come from the germline V gene (reference sequence). V was pared by 6 bases and J by 1 base, with 2 bases of the junction left unmatched. The CDR3 loop spans 13 amino acids. CDR3 nucleotide sequence: TGTGCCAGCAGCCGACAGGGGAACACTGAAGCTTTCTTT. Its protein product is CASSRQGNTEAFF.

The chain recombines TRBV5-4 with TRBJ1-2; D perhaps matches TRBD1 (5 bases). The CDR3 extends over 13 amino acids. CDR1 and CDR2 (germline): SGHNT, YYREEE (reference sequence). With 0 bases removed from V and 3 bases from J, the gap between germline ends came to 6 bases. Here the CDR3 reads CASSLVGDYGYTF. The CDR3 DNA sequence: TGTGCCAGCAGCTTGGTAGGGGACTATGGCTACACCTTC.

V and J are TRBV4-2 and TRBJ2-2; D perhaps matches TRBD1 (5 bases). V was shortened by 2 bases and J by 2 bases, with 15 bases between the two germline ends. The CDR3 is 17 amino acids. Germline assignment: CDR1 LGHNA and CDR2 YNFKEQ. Here the CDR3 reads CASSQLSGRGNTGELFF. The CDR3 nucleotides read TGTGCCAGCAGCCAACTCTCAGGAAGGGGAAACACCGGGGAGCTGTTTTTT.

In nucleotides, the CDR3 is TGTGCCAGTAGTACACAGGGCGGCTCCTACGAGCAGTACTTC. Residues: CASSTQGGSYEQYF. This rearrangement joins TRBV19 to TRBJ2-7; tentative D call: TRBD1 (6 bases). CDR1 is LNHDA, CDR2 SQIVND, per germline (reference sequence). CDR3 length equals 14 residues. The V end lost 4 bases, the J end lost 0 bases, and 10 bases lay between the germline ends. Together with reference TRBV19 and TRBJ2-7, the CDR3 gives the full variable domain: DGGITQSPKYLFRKEGQNVTLSCEQNLNHDAMYWYRQDPGQGLRLIYYSQIVNDFQKGDIAEGYSVSREKKESFPLTVTSAQKNPTAFYLCASSTQGGSYEQYFGPGTRLTVT.

This clone was observed a few times. This sequence joins TRBV12-5 and TRBJ2-5; D is perhaps TRBD1 (6 bases). This CDR3 contains 20 residues. Germline CDR1 LGHNT, CDR2 FRNRAP. Trimming removed 3 bases from V and 2 bases from J, with 28 bases in between. This chain's CDR3 is CASGFSRQTGQIAFQETQYF. DNA of the CDR3: TGTGCTAGTGGTTTCTCGAGACAAACAGGACAGATAGCTTTTCAAGAGACCCAGTACTTC.

The V call is TRBV5-8, the J call TRBJ1-4; no firm D call. CDR3 size: 15 residues. Trimming took 3 bases from V and 3 from J, leaving 12 bases between them. From germline, CDR1 is SGHTS and CDR2 YDEGEE. The CDR3 is CASSSKGFSNEKLFF. In DNA, the CDR3 is TGTGCCAGCAGCTCGAAAGGTTTTTCTAATGAAAAACTGTTTTTT.

This clone occurred a few times. The V and J genes are TRBV7-2 and TRBJ1-1, with TRBD1 matching over 8 bases. Germline values: CDR1 SGHTA, CDR2 FQGNSA. This CDR3 is built from 13 residues. Losses at the gene ends were 5 bases for V and 5 bases for J; bases not matched to a gene: 4. CDR3 sequence (DNA): TGTGCCAGCAGCCTCAACAGGGGGACTGAAGCTTTCTTT. It is translated as CASSLNRGTEAFF.

This clone was observed a handful of times. The chain is built from TRBV18 and TRBJ2-3; 11 bases agree with TRBD2. Trimming cost V 9 bases and J 2 bases; bases outside gene matches: 4. In germline, CDR1 is KGHSH, CDR2 LQKENI. CDR3 length: 14 amino acids. The CDR3 loop reads CASLAGGSTDTQYF. The CDR3, as DNA: TGTGCCAGTCTAGCGGGAGGTTCCACAGATACGCAGTATTTT. The whole variable domain, remainder taken from reference TRBV18 and TRBJ2-3, is NAGVMQNPRHLVRRRGQEARLRCSPMKGHSHVYWYRQLPEEGLKFMVYLQKENIIDESGMPKERFSAEFPKEGPSILRIQQVVRGDSAAYFCASLAGGSTDTQYFGPGTRLTVL.

The chain couples TRBV6-5 to TRBJ2-2; D is unresolved. Trimming took off 8 bases at V and 0 bases at J, with 7 bases between the two ends. The CDR3 is made up of 13 amino acids. Germline CDR1 is MNHEY and CDR2 is SVGAGI. The CDR3 protein is CASEDSNTGELFF. DNA of the CDR3: TGTGCCAGCGAGGATTCGAACACCGGGGAGCTGTTTTTT.

This chain joins TRBV10-3 and TRBJ2-3; D possibly uses TRBD1 or TRBD2 (5 bases each). Per germline, CDR1 ENHRY and CDR2 SYGVKD. V was pared by 11 bases and J by 2 bases, with 14 bases between. The CDR3 contains 13 residues. The CDR3 sequence: CAAAGTTTDTQYF. The CDR3 DNA reads as TGTGCCGCGGCCGGGACCACCACAGATACGCAGTATTTT.

This clone was observed once. This chain uses TRBV6-5 with TRBJ2-1; unclear D gene. The CDR3 runs to 13 residues. Germline V lookup: CDR1 MNHEY, CDR2 SVGAGI. With 2 bases removed from V and 2 bases from J, the gap between germline ends came to 4 bases. DNA of the CDR3: TGTGCCAGCAGTTACGCCACCTACAATGAGCAGTTCTTC. Translating it yields CASSYATYNEQFF.